This T cell receptor beta chain comes out of a study of OX40 agonist ivuxolimab in advanced cancers. Study context: Dose-escalation patients had hepatocellular carcinoma, melanoma, renal cell or head and neck cancer. Findings and limits, study-wide: Partial responders at 0.1-3.0 mg/kg showed near-lowest clonal expansion.

Worth noting for this clone: The antigen remains unidentified.

The germline V gene encodes CDR1 MNHEY and CDR2 SMNVEV (reference sequence). The CDR3 totals 13 residues. Trimming removed 5 bases at V and 7 bases at J, with 12 bases between. Assay: immunoSEQ multiplex PCR; the TCRdb copy retains only in-frame clones and omits some. The table shows roughly 66,000 clones, with roughly four fifths occurring only once. J is TRBJ1-3 and V is TRBV27; D might be TRBD1 (6 bases). This sequence originates from an adult with an advanced solid tumor such as melanoma, head and neck, liver or kidney cancer. Specimen: CD4+ or CD8+ T cells sorted from blood, collected in a trial of the OX40 agonist ivuxolimab. This CDR3 is CASSPDRTNTIYF. CDR3 DNA sequence: TGTGCCAGCAGTCCCGACAGGACCAACACCATATATTTT.